Presented here are 5 T cell receptor beta chains from one specimen sequenced in a study of blood T cell repertoires in COVID-19. TCRdb keeps only in-frame clones here, not all; method: immunoSEQ multiplex PCR. Found here are fewer than 350,000 clones, approximately 90% of them singletons; the top ten hold 6.5% to 8%. The material sequenced was peripheral blood. The receptor source for this set is a woman under 40 with COVID-19, enrolled during active disease.

J is TRBJ2-3 and V is TRBV5-1; 10 bases line up with TRBD2. V was pared by 4 bases and J by 2 bases, with 4 bases of the junction left unmatched. CDR1 SGHRS and CDR2 YFSETQ come from the germline V gene. The CDR3 totals 15 residues. The CDR3 nucleotides are TGCGCCAGCAGCGGCGGGACTAGCGACACAGATACGCAGTATTTT. Its protein is CASSGGTSDTDTQYF.

The rearrangement joins TRBV5-1 to TRBJ2-3; 12 bases are shared with TRBD2. J gave up 6 bases and V 6 bases, and 5 bases lay outside the gene matches. The CDR3 sequence is 14 residues long. Germline loops: CDR1 SGHRS, CDR2 YFSETQ. The CDR3: CASKEGLAGDTQYF. In nucleotides, the CDR3 is TGCGCCAGCAAGGAAGGACTAGCGGGGGATACGCAGTATTTT.

The chain combines TRBV4-2 with TRBJ2-1; 9 bases are shared with TRBD2. The CDR3 consists of 16 residues. The germline V gene encodes CDR1 LGHNA and CDR2 YNFKEQ. The V gene end was trimmed by 4 bases and the J gene end by 5 bases; junction bases not matched to a gene: 9. Written as DNA, the CDR3 is TGTGCCAGCAGCCCGGGAGGCGGGGGGGATAACAATGAGCAGTTCTTC. Its translation is CASSPGGGGDNNEQFF.

The V call is TRBV27, the J call TRBJ1-1; D is uncertain. In germline, CDR1 is MNHEY, CDR2 SMNVEV (reference sequence). Trimming left V 3 bases short and J 0 bases short, with 8 bases between. The CDR3 spans 14 residues. CDR3 loop: CASSLRPLNTEAFF. In nucleotides, the CDR3 is TGTGCCAGCAGTTTGAGGCCCTTGAACACTGAAGCTTTCTTT.

This chain connects TRBV19 to TRBJ1-2; no firm D call. V gave up 3 bases and J gave up 3 bases, with 11 bases separating them. This CDR3 comprises 14 residues. Per germline, CDR1 LNHDA and CDR2 SQIVND (reference sequence). DNA for the CDR3: TGTGCCAGTAGTATCGGAACAGCTCACTATGGCTACACCTTC. Translation: CASSIGTAHYGYTF.